This is a list of T cell receptor beta chains from one sample in a study of T cells in Graves' hyperthyroidism and ophthalmopathy. TCRdb re-derived calls from the multiplex PCR reads in MiXCR, one entry per CDR3 protein. There are hundreds of thousands of distinct CDR3 sequences in the sample; approximately 14% occur only once, and under 15% lies in the top ten. Sequencing used blood. These receptors were taken from a man aged 18 to 30 with Graves' ophthalmopathy. Each CDR3 is given with its conserved first and last residue. The D gene is left open where the match is weak. The listing skips clone size in some rows; elsewhere it reads once, few, many or a size class.

D,length,V,size,J,CDR3,DNA
TRBD2,15,TRBV5-8,few,TRBJ2-7,CASSRPGGASYEQYF,TGTGCCAGCAGCCGACCCGGGGGGGCCTCCTACGAGCAGTACTTC
-,16,TRBV20-1,many,TRBJ2-3,CSARDRRKAVTDTQYF,TGCAGTGCTAGAGACCGCCGGAAGGCCGTAACAGATACGCAGTATTTT
-,14,TRBV14,-,TRBJ1-1,CASSPHYLGSEAFF,TGTGCCAGCAGCCCTCACTATCTGGGATCTGAAGCTTTCTTT
-,11,TRBV5-1,few,TRBJ1-2,CASKLNYGYTF,TGCGCCAGCAAACTGAATTATGGCTACACCTTC
-,14,TRBV13,few,TRBJ1-4,CASSFQGSNEKLFF,TGTGCCAGCAGCTTCCAGGGTTCTAATGAAAAACTGTTTTTT
-,10,TRBV6-5,few,TRBJ2-1,CASSYLEQFF,TGTGCCAGCAGTTACCTGGAGCAGTTCTTC
-,15,TRBV24-1,-,TRBJ2-3,CATSDPGGRADTQYF,TGTGCCACCAGTGATCCGGGGGGCAGGGCAGATACGCAGTATTTT
TRBD2,15,TRBV9,many,TRBJ2-7,CASSSGTSGRYEQYF,TGTGCCAGCAGCTCGGGGACTAGCGGGAGATACGAGCAGTACTTC
TRBD2,17,TRBV7-2,many,TRBJ2-7,CASSPRAPLAGSYEQYF,TGTGCCAGCAGCCCCCGGGCCCCTCTAGCGGGGAGTTACGAGCAGTACTTC
TRBD1,14,TRBV2,many,TRBJ1-5,CASSVTGSPQPQHF,TGTGCCAGCAGTGTGACAGGGAGCCCTCAGCCCCAGCATTTT
-,14,TRBV15,many,TRBJ1-5,CATSRGGGNQPQHF,TGTGCCACCAGCAGAGGCGGAGGCAATCAGCCCCAGCATTTT
-,16,TRBV7-9,many,TRBJ2-3,CASSFTGDFVIDTQYF,TGTGCCAGCAGCTTCACAGGGGACTTTGTAATTGATACGCAGTATTTT
-,15,TRBV19,-,TRBJ1-3,CASSIWGLFGNTIYF,TGTGCCAGTAGTATATGGGGTCTCTTTGGAAACACCATATATTTT
TRBD1,14,TRBV7-2,many,TRBJ2-3,CASSRQGGVDTQYF,TGTGCCAGCAGCCGACAGGGGGGTGTAGATACGCAGTATTTT
TRBD1,16,TRBV19,many,TRBJ2-1,CASSRAGTGVLNEQFF,TGTGCCAGTAGTAGGGCCGGGACAGGGGTTCTCAATGAGCAGTTCTTC
TRBD1,15,TRBV9,many,TRBJ2-7,CASSAVGTGVYEQYF,TGTGCCAGCAGCGCCGTCGGGACAGGGGTGTACGAGCAGTACTTC
TRBD1,12,TRBV6-1,many,TRBJ1-2,CASRGQGGGYTF,TGTGCCAGCAGGGGACAGGGCGGAGGCTACACCTTC
TRBD2,15,TRBV3-1,many,TRBJ2-7,CASSPQREGGYEQYF,TGTGCCAGCAGTCCTCAGCGGGAGGGTGGCTACGAGCAGTACTTC
TRBD1,18,TRBV9,many,TRBJ1-2,CASSVNQDRGRPFYGYTF,TGTGCCAGCAGCGTAAACCAAGACAGGGGGCGCCCCTTTTATGGCTACACCTTC
TRBD2,16,TRBV28,-,TRBJ2-1,CASSPIGRARFNEQFF,TGTGCCAGCAGTCCGATCGGGAGGGCCAGGTTCAATGAGCAGTTCTTC
TRBD2,15,TRBV11-2,-,TRBJ2-2,CASRGGGTNTGELFF,TGTGCCAGCAGGGGCGGGGGGACGAACACCGGGGAGCTGTTTTTT
-,14,TRBV7-9,-,TRBJ2-5,CASSHPTGAETQYF,TGTGCCAGCAGCCATCCCACAGGAGCAGAGACCCAGTACTTC
-,14,TRBV12-3/TRBV12-4,-,TRBJ1-1,CASSFLGKNTEAFF,TGTGCCAGCAGTTTTCTGGGGAAGAACACTGAAGCTTTCTTT
TRBD1,13,TRBV20-1,-,TRBJ1-4,CSAAGTGSEKLFF,TGCAGTGCTGCTGGGACAGGCAGTGAAAAACTGTTTTTT
-,16,TRBV9,many,TRBJ2-3,CASSVVGAPSTDTQYF,TGTGCCAGCAGCGTCGTAGGGGCGCCAAGCACAGATACGCAGTATTTT
TRBD2,18,TRBV9,-,TRBJ2-7,CASSVAPDEAGGPYEQYF,TGTGCCAGCAGCGTAGCCCCCGACGAAGCGGGAGGGCCTTACGAGCAGTACTTC
-,15,TRBV12-3/TRBV12-4,many,TRBJ1-1,CASTYLKQGFTEAFF,TGTGCCAGCACCTATTTAAAACAGGGATTCACTGAAGCTTTCTTT
-,14,TRBV15,many,TRBJ1-1,CATSREGSNTEAFF,TGTGCCACCAGCAGAGAAGGGTCGAACACTGAAGCTTTCTTT
TRBD2,15,TRBV13,many,TRBJ2-2,CASSFPGLANGELFF,TGTGCCAGCAGCTTCCCGGGACTAGCGAACGGGGAGCTGTTTTTT
TRBD1,13,TRBV7-2,many,TRBJ1-2,CASSLATGYGYTF,TGTGCCAGCAGCTTAGCGACAGGGTATGGCTACACCTTC
-,11,TRBV30,many,TRBJ2-5,CAWQALETQYF,TGTGCCTGGCAGGCTTTGGAGACCCAGTACTTC
-,17,TRBV2,many,TRBJ2-1,CASSSPDSTPQKNEQFF,TGTGCCAGCAGTTCCCCCGACTCGACCCCTCAAAAGAATGAGCAGTTCTTC
-,16,TRBV20-1,many,TRBJ2-3,CSAQTRGGGGTDTQYF,TGCAGTGCTCAAACCCGAGGGGGCGGGGGCACAGATACGCAGTATTTT
TRBD1,15,TRBV6-1,many,TRBJ2-5,CASSRLGQPKETQYF,TGTGCCAGCAGCCGTCTGGGACAGCCGAAGGAGACCCAGTACTTC
TRBD1,15,TRBV29-1,many,TRBJ1-5,CSVEEWTGQGQPQHF,TGCAGCGTTGAAGAGTGGACAGGGCAAGGACAGCCCCAGCATTTT
-,15,TRBV20-1,many,TRBJ2-3,CSARSTRDATDTQYF,TGCAGTGCTAGATCCACCAGGGACGCCACAGATACGCAGTATTTT
-,14,TRBV7-9,many,TRBJ1-1,CASSSAFENSEAFF,TGTGCCAGCAGCTCTGCATTCGAGAACAGTGAAGCTTTCTTT
-,13,TRBV30,many,TRBJ1-1,CAWSVSLNTEAFF,TGTGCCTGGAGTGTTTCATTGAACACTGAAGCTTTCTTT
-,15,TRBV18,many,TRBJ1-3,CASSPPRKHGNTIYF,TGTGCCAGCTCACCACCGCGCAAGCACGGAAACACCATATATTTT
-,15,TRBV7-8,few,TRBJ2-2,CASSYRPGGAGELFF,TGTGCCAGCAGCTACCGGCCTGGGGGCGCCGGGGAGCTGTTTTTT
TRBD2,16,TRBV24-1,many,TRBJ2-1,CATSASGGGRVDEQFF,TGTGCCACCAGTGCCTCTGGCGGGGGGCGCGTAGATGAGCAGTTCTTC
-,11,TRBV10-3,few,TRBJ2-7,CAISAGYEQYF,TGTGCCATCTCCGCGGGCTACGAGCAGTACTTC
-,17,TRBV7-2,many,TRBJ2-3,CASSLDPIGAPLDTQYF,TGTGCCAGCAGCTTAGACCCGATTGGGGCGCCTCTAGATACGCAGTATTTT
TRBD1,12,TRBV27,few,TRBJ2-3,CASKGAPDTQYF,TGTGCCAGCAAGGGGGCCCCAGATACGCAGTATTTT
TRBD1,17,TRBV6-1,many,TRBJ2-7,CASSDPGQGLLSYEQYF,TGTGCCAGCAGTGACCCGGGACAGGGGTTACTTTCCTACGAGCAGTACTTC
-,14,TRBV6-5,few,TRBJ1-6,CASSYPERASPLHF,TGTGCCAGCAGTTACCCCGAAAGGGCTTCACCCCTCCACTTT
-,14,TRBV10-3,-,TRBJ1-4,CAISEDRSNEKLFF,TGTGCCATCAGTGAAGACAGGTCTAATGAAAAACTGTTTTTT
TRBD2,15,TRBV10-3,many,TRBJ2-5,CAISESKGLMETQYF,TGTGCCATCAGTGAGTCGAAGGGACTAATGGAGACCCAGTACTTC
-,11,TRBV6-1,many,TRBJ1-2,CASTEGYGYTF,TGTGCCAGCACTGAGGGCTATGGCTACACCTTC
-,14,TRBV14,-,TRBJ1-4,CASSPRTGNEKLFF,TGTGCCAGCAGCCCCCGAACAGGAAATGAAAAACTGTTTTTT
-,13,TRBV13,many,TRBJ2-3,CASSSEGTDTQYF,TGTGCCAGCAGCTCGGAGGGCACAGATACGCAGTATTTT
TRBD1,18,TRBV7-9,-,TRBJ2-7,CASSLPYLGQGEENEQYF,TGTGCCAGCAGCTTACCTTACCTGGGACAGGGGGAGGAGAACGAGCAGTACTTC
TRBD1,15,TRBV18,few,TRBJ2-3,CASSAGTGAANTQYF,TGTGCCAGCTCTGCCGGGACAGGGGCCGCAAATACGCAGTATTTT
-,11,TRBV20-1,-,TRBJ1-2,CSADPNYGYTF,TGCAGTGCTGATCCCAACTATGGCTACACCTTC
-,13,TRBV9,few,TRBJ1-1,CASTAGGLTEAFF,TGTGCCAGCACCGCCGGGGGGCTTACTGAAGCTTTCTTT
TRBD2,18,TRBV5-6,-,TRBJ2-4,CASSLVRTSLLAKNIQYF,TGTGCCAGCAGCTTGGTACGGACTAGCTTGTTAGCCAAAAACATTCAGTACTTC
-,14,TRBV12-3/TRBV12-4,many,TRBJ1-2,CASSLWGKFYGYTF,TGTGCCAGCAGTTTATGGGGGAAATTCTATGGCTACACCTTC
TRBD1,12,TRBV30,many,TRBJ1-1,CAYRQGYTEAFF,TGTGCCTACCGACAGGGTTATACTGAAGCTTTCTTT